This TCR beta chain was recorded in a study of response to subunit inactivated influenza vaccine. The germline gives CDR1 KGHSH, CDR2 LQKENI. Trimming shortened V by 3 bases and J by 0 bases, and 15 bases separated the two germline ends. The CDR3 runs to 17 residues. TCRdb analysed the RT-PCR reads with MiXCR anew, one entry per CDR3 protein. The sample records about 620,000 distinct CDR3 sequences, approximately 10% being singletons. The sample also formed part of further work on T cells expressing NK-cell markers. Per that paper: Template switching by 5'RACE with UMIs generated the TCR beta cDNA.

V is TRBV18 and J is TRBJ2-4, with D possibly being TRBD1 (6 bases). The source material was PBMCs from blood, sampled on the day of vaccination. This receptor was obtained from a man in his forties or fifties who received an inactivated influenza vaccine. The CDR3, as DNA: TGTGCCAGCTCACCCGTCGGTAAGGGGGTAGCCAAAAACATTCAGTACTTC. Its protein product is CASSPVGKGVAKNIQYF.